The 26 T cell receptor beta chains below were found in one sample sequenced in a study of blood T cells in healthy people across ages. Combining a sample-barcoded 5' primer with a J-beta primer mix, a second PCR ran for roughly 7 to 12 cycles. TCRdb reanalysed the 5' RACE reads using MiXCR and keeps one entry per CDR3 protein. The sample holds fewer than 1,000,000 distinct CDR3 sequences, around two fifths seen once. The sample comprised blood. The receptors were sampled from a man in his sixties in good health.

Concerning this clonotype: The junction does not match germline at one end; this may be a read error. V is TRBV4-1 and J is TRBJ2-1; tentative D call: TRBD2 (7 bases). The CDR3 runs to 13 residues. Germline V gives CDR1 MGHRA, CDR2 YSYEKL. The DNA for the CDR3 is TGCGCCAACAGCCAGGGGAGGGGTTATGAGCAGTTCTTC. It codes for CANSQGRGYEQFF.

This clonotype is a singleton in its sample. Just one base apart from a much larger clone, this may be a read error. This chain joins TRBV3-1 and TRBJ2-3, with 14 bases matching TRBD2. Germline CDR1 LGHDT, CDR2 YNNKEL (reference sequence). The CDR3 sequence is 18 residues long. The CDR3 sequence is CASSPPWTSGRSAETQYF. The CDR3 nucleotides read TGTGCCAGCAGCCCGCCCTGGACTAGCGGGAGGAGCGCAGAGACGCAGTATTTT.

The rearrangement joins TRBV5-1 to TRBJ2-3; D unresolved. The germline gives CDR1 SGHRS, CDR2 YFSETQ. The CDR3 extends over 15 amino acids. Trimming removed 3 bases at V and 1 base at J, with 12 bases between. The CDR3 DNA is TGCGCCAGCAGCTCCCGGTCGTCGGGCACAGATACGCAGTATTTT. Amino acids: CASSSRSSGTDTQYF.

This clonotype occurred a few times. This sequence joins TRBV11-3 and TRBJ1-2; D is perhaps TRBD1 (5 bases). CDR1 and CDR2 (germline): SGHNT, YENEEA. The CDR3 spans 17 residues. Trimming cost V 1 base and J 4 bases, with 19 bases left between them. CDR3 residues: CASSLVVGLPGTYGYTF. The CDR3 nucleotides are TGTGCCAGCAGCTTAGTCGTGGGGCTCCCCGGCACCTATGGCTACACCTTC.

On this clonotype itself: Without the conserved terminal phenylalanine or tryptophan, this CDR3 likely stems from a read error. The V call is TRBV3-1, the J call TRBJ2-6; no definite D call. The germline CDR1 and CDR2 sequences are LGHDT and YNNKEL (reference sequence). V shed 4 bases and J shed 4 bases, with 8 bases lying between them. There are 14 residues in the CDR3. The DNA of the CDR3 is TGTGCCAGCAGCCTACTGACCGGGGCCAACGTCCTGACTCTC. Protein product: CASSLLTGANVLTL.

This chain links TRBV6-2 or TRBV6-3 with TRBJ2-1, with 9 bases lining up with TRBD2. The CDR3 contains 14 residues. Germline-derived CDR1 and CDR2 are MNHEY and SVGEGT. V shed 8 bases, J shed 7 bases, and the junction held 9 bases outside the gene matches. The CDR3 nucleotides are TGTGCCAGCTTACCGGGACTAGCATATAATGAGCAGTTCTTC. It is translated as CASLPGLAYNEQFF.

In regard to this clonotype: A much larger clone differs by one base, so this may be a read error. J is TRBJ2-7 and V is TRBV15; TRBD2 is a possible D gene (5 bases). Between the trimmed V and J ends, which lost 5 bases and 3 bases, there was a span of 20 bases. Germline CDR1 reads LNHNV; CDR2 reads YYDKDF (reference sequence). CDR3 length: 16 residues. The CDR3 region is CATSPRGLQFDYEQYF. CDR3 nucleotides: TGTGCCACCAGCCCGAGAGGGTTGCAATTCGACTACGAGCAGTACTTC.

This clonotype was found once. V usage is TRBV6-2 or TRBV6-3 and J usage is TRBJ2-4; D might be TRBD1 or TRBD2, each matching 5 bases. The J call may be incorrect, as the DNA end agrees better with TRBJ2-7. Germline V lookup: CDR1 MNHEY, CDR2 SVGEGT. CDR3 size: 15 residues. The CDR3 sequence is CASRQDSWSSYEQYF. The CDR3 nucleotides are TGTGCCAGCAGACAGGACTCCTGGAGCTCCTACGAGCAGTACTTC.

The V and J genes are TRBV5-1 and TRBJ1-4, with no clear D. Trimming pared 0 bases from V and 0 bases from J, leaving 6 bases between. There are 15 residues in the CDR3. Germline CDR1 and CDR2: SGHRS and YFSETQ. CDR3 loop: CASSLGATTNEKLFF. The CDR3 nucleotides are TGCGCCAGCAGCTTGGGGGCCACAACTAATGAAAAACTGTTTTTT.

This clonotype was seen many times. This chain connects TRBV7-2 to TRBJ2-7, with 8 bases fitting TRBD1. The CDR3 is 14 residues long. CDR1 is SGHTA, CDR2 FQGNSA, per germline. Trimming removed 1 base from V and 3 bases from J; junction bases left unmatched: 2. The CDR3 DNA sequence: TGTGCCAGCAGCTTAGGACAGGGGTACTACGAGCAGTACTTC. Translating it yields CASSLGQGYYEQYF.

This chain links TRBV6-5 with TRBJ1-2, with no clear D. Trimming took off 0 bases at V and 4 bases at J, with 9 bases between the two ends. Germline assignment: CDR1 MNHEY and CDR2 SVGAGI. CDR3 length: 14 residues. Here the CDR3 reads CASSYSKGIYGYTF. In DNA form, the CDR3 reads TGTGCCAGCAGTTACTCGAAAGGGATCTATGGCTACACCTTC.

This clonotype was seen a handful of times. The J gene is TRBJ2-7, the V gene TRBV25-1, with D hard to call. The CDR3 is made up of 14 amino acids. Deletions cut 4 bases from V and 4 bases from J, with 14 bases between. The germline V gene encodes CDR1 MGHDK and CDR2 SYGVNS. Here the CDR3 reads CASSGSFPVYEQYF. The CDR3 bases are TGTGCCAGCAGTGGGTCTTTTCCAGTTTACGAGCAGTACTTC.

The chain uses TRBV14 and TRBJ2-1; TRBD1 matches 9 bases. Unmatched junction bases numbered 9, after V lost 4 bases and J lost 11 bases. Per the germline V gene, CDR1 is SGHDN and CDR2 is FVKESK. The CDR3 runs 14 residues. CDR3 sequence reads: CASSPTGTGFKQFF. DNA of the CDR3: TGTGCCAGCAGCCCTACCGGGACAGGGTTTAAGCAGTTCTTC.

This chain connects TRBV9 to TRBJ2-3, with a weak D call TRBD1 (6 bases). Germline V lookup: CDR1 SGDLS, CDR2 YYNGEE. CDR3 size: 14 residues. V was trimmed by 1 base and J by 2 bases, leaving 8 bases between them. CDR3 sequence: CASSVTGNTDTQYF. CDR3 DNA sequence: TGTGCCAGCAGCGTAACAGGGAACACAGATACGCAGTATTTT. Based on the CDR3 plus reference TRBV9 and TRBJ2-3, the full variable domain is DSGVTQTPKHLITATGQRVTLRCSPRSGDLSVYWYQQSLDQGLQFLIQYYNGEERAKGNILERFSAQQFPDLHSELNLSSLELGDSALYFCASSVTGNTDTQYFGPGTRLTVL.

CDR3 amino acids: CASSFVLSDTQYF. The DNA of the CDR3 is TGCGCCAGCAGCTTTGTGCTATCCGATACGCAGTATTTT. V and J are TRBV5-1 and TRBJ2-3; D ambiguous. The length of the CDR3 is 13 residues. V lost 2 bases to trimming and J lost 6 bases, with 10 bases between them. Germline V gives CDR1 SGHRS, CDR2 YFSETQ.

This chain connects TRBV6-5 to TRBJ2-1; the D gene is possibly TRBD2 (5 bases). The CDR3 runs 13 residues. Between the trimmed V and J ends, which lost 3 bases and 5 bases, there was a span of 8 bases. Germline V gene lookup returns CDR1 MNHEY and CDR2 SVGAGI. The CDR3 nucleotides read TGTGCCAGCAGTTATGAGGGAAACAATGAGCAGTTCTTC. This gives the protein CASSYEGNNEQFF.

This clonotype occurred a few times. The chain employs TRBV5-1 and TRBJ2-7; D may be TRBD2 (6 bases). The germline gives CDR1 SGHRS, CDR2 YFSETQ. The CDR3 is 15 residues long. Deletions cut 5 bases from V and 1 base from J, with 16 bases between. The CDR3 reads CASSSGFGTSYEQYF. The DNA of the CDR3 is TGCGCCAGCAGTTCCGGTTTCGGGACTTCCTACGAGCAGTACTTC.

J is TRBJ2-5 and V is TRBV6-5; 8 nucleotides agree with TRBD2. The CDR3 is made up of 16 amino acids. From germline, CDR1 is MNHEY and CDR2 SVGAGI. With 6 bases clipped from V and 2 bases from J, the junction kept 11 bases outside the gene matches. CDR3 sequence (DNA): TGTGCCAGCAGACCCGAAGCGGGGGTTAGACAAGAGACCCAGTACTTC. Amino acid sequence: CASRPEAGVRQETQYF.

V and J are TRBV7-3 and TRBJ1-6, with D tentatively TRBD1 (5 bases). Germline CDR1 is SGHTA and CDR2 is FQGTGA. V was clipped by 5 bases and J by 10 bases, with 15 bases between them. The length of the CDR3 is 14 residues. The CDR3 region has the DNA TGTGCCAGCAGCCTCGGGGGGGTAGGGTCACCCCTCCACTTT. It is translated as CASSLGGVGSPLHF.

V usage is TRBV4-1 and J usage is TRBJ2-7; the D is unclear. Trimming shortened V by 4 bases and J by 5 bases, and 12 bases separated the two germline ends. Germline V gene lookup returns CDR1 MGHRA and CDR2 YSYEKL. This CDR3 has 13 amino acids. CDR3 coding DNA: TGCGCCAGCAGCCGTTCCGTTCGTAACGAGCAGTACTTC. Translating it yields CASSRSVRNEQYF.

The chain uses TRBV29-1 and TRBJ1-4, with TRBD1 identical over 10 bases. Trimming at V came to 6 bases and at J to 15 bases, leaving 10 bases not matched to a gene. This CDR3 has 12 amino acids. From germline, CDR1 is SQVTM and CDR2 ANQGSEA. CDR3 sequence (DNA): TGCAGCGTCCAGCAGGGACAGGGGAGGATGTTTTTT. This gives the protein CSVQQGQGRMFF. Together with reference TRBV29-1 and TRBJ1-4, the CDR3 gives the full variable domain: SAVISQKPSRDICQRGTSLTIQCQVDSQVTMMFWYRQQPGQSLTLIATANQGSEATYESGFVIDKFPISRPNLTFSTLTVSNMSPEDSSIYLCSVQQGQGRMFFGSGTQLSVL.

This clonotype was detected only a few times. CDR3 amino acids: CASSLGERGRDEQFF. Here the CDR3 DNA reads TGCGCCAGCAGCTTGGGGGAGCGGGGGAGAGATGAGCAGTTCTTC. The J gene is TRBJ2-1, the V gene TRBV5-1, with 8 bases identical to TRBD2. J gave up 8 bases and V 0 bases, and 7 bases lay outside the gene matches. Germline V gene data show CDR1 as SGHRS and CDR2 as YFSETQ. The CDR3 is 15 amino acids.

This rearrangement joins TRBV6-5 to TRBJ1-6; no definite D call. This CDR3 is 13 amino acids long. In germline, CDR1 is MNHEY, CDR2 SVGAGI. Trimming took off 3 bases at V and 5 bases at J, with 5 bases between the two ends. CDR3 bases: TGTGCCAGCAGTTATTCCCATAATTCACCCCTCCACTTT. This translates into CASSYSHNSPLHF.

This sequence joins TRBV27 and TRBJ2-1; possibly TRBD1 or TRBD2 for D (6 bases each). Trimming took 5 bases from V and 14 from J, leaving 25 bases between them. Looked up from germline, CDR1 is MNHEY and CDR2 is SMNVEV (reference sequence). The CDR3 spans 15 residues. The CDR3 DNA reads TGTGCCAGCAGTCCTCTCCCCCACGAAGGGGGGACGGAGTTCTTC. This codes for CASSPLPHEGGTEFF.

The V gene is TRBV20-1, the J gene TRBJ2-5; 7 bases fit TRBD1. Germline V gene sequence: CDR1 DFQATT, CDR2 SNEGSKA (reference sequence). The V gene end was trimmed by 3 bases and the J gene end by 2 bases; junction bases not matched to a gene: 3. This CDR3 has 13 amino acids. CDR3 sequence reads: CSASEGAQETQYF. In nucleotides, the CDR3 is TGCAGTGCTAGCGAGGGGGCTCAAGAGACCCAGTACTTC.

This clonotype came up a few times. The chain uses TRBV20-1 and TRBJ2-6; the D is unclear. The CDR3 runs 14 residues. CDR1 and CDR2 (germline): DFQATT, SNEGSKA (reference sequence). With 3 bases removed from V and 2 bases from J, the gap between germline ends came to 8 bases. The CDR3 coding sequence is TGCAGTGCTAGTGCTGGGGCTGGGGCCAACGTCCTGACTTTC. Translation: CSASAGAGANVLTF.